Shown below are 17 T cell receptor beta chains from a single sample sequenced in a study of cytomegalovirus exposure and HLA in healthy donors. PCR employed 60 Vbeta and 13 Jbeta primers. Profiled with immunoSEQ multiplex PCR; TCRdb holds only in-frame clones, not every one. In the table there are 96,000 or so clones, roughly 74% of which are singletons. The sample consisted of PBMCs. These receptors were collected from a female donor in good health and CMV-seropositive.

This chain links TRBV6-5 with TRBJ1-3; 8 bases are shared with TRBD1. The CDR3 loop spans 15 amino acids. V dropped 6 bases and J dropped 2; count of bases not matched to a gene: 6. Germline CDR1 reads MNHEY; CDR2 reads SVGAGI. The CDR3 region is CASRSTGGPGNTIYF. The CDR3 DNA sequence: TGTGCCAGCAGGAGCACAGGGGGACCTGGAAACACCATATATTTT.

This chain links TRBV7-2 with TRBJ2-1; 12 nucleotides agree with TRBD2. Trimming at V came to 6 bases and at J to 5 bases, leaving 2 bases not matched to a gene. This CDR3 has 14 residues. Germline V gene data show CDR1 as SGHTA and CDR2 as FQGNSA. CDR3 DNA: TGTGCCAGCAGGCGACTAGCGGGGGACAATGAGCAGTTCTTC. Its translation is CASRRLAGDNEQFF.

The chain recombines TRBV18 with TRBJ1-1, with 9 bases lining up with TRBD1. In germline, CDR1 is KGHSH, CDR2 LQKENI. The CDR3 totals 14 residues. V trimming: 3 bases; J trimming: 1 base; junction bases outside the gene matches: 0. CDR3: CASSPTGGNTEAFF. In DNA form, the CDR3 reads TGTGCCAGCTCACCGACAGGGGGGAACACTGAAGCTTTCTTT.

CDR3 sequence: CASSPNRGKQFF. DNA of the CDR3: TGTGCCAGCAGCCCGAACAGGGGTAAGCAGTTCTTC. The rearrangement links TRBV28 to TRBJ2-1; 7 bases are a match to TRBD1. This CDR3 spans 12 amino acids. The germline V gene encodes CDR1 MDHEN and CDR2 SYDVKM. Unmatched junction bases numbered 7, after V lost 6 bases and J lost 11 bases.

A single count supports this clone. CDR3: CASAQNRVGIPDTQYF. Here the CDR3 DNA reads TGTGCCAGCGCCCAAAACCGCGTCGGGATTCCAGATACGCAGTATTTT. V is TRBV7-2 and J is TRBJ2-3; D may be TRBD2 (5 bases). With 8 bases removed from V and 4 bases from J, the gap between germline ends came to 22 bases. Germline V gene lookup returns CDR1 SGHTA and CDR2 FQGNSA. The CDR3 totals 16 residues.

This chain connects TRBV30 to TRBJ1-5; 7 bases fit TRBD1. Per the germline V gene, CDR1 is GTSNPN and CDR2 is SVGIG (reference sequence). This CDR3 has 13 residues. V lost 2 bases, J lost 5 bases, and 3 bases stayed unmatched. The CDR3 DNA follows: TGTGCCTGGAGTACAACAGGGGATCAGCCCCAGCATTTT. Translated: CAWSTTGDQPQHF.

This clone was detected a few times. The chain joins TRBV2 to TRBJ2-7; 7 bases fit TRBD2. CDR1 SNHLY and CDR2 FYNNEI come from the germline V gene. This CDR3 region has 12 residues. J was trimmed by 6 bases and V by 11 bases; bases with no gene match: 10. CDR3: CAGGDGRAEQYF. In DNA form, the CDR3 reads TGTGCCGGGGGGGATGGCAGAGCCGAGCAGTACTTC.

The J gene is TRBJ2-2, the V gene TRBV5-4, with TRBD1 identical over 8 bases. The V gene end was trimmed by 4 bases and the J gene end by 2 bases; junction bases not matched to a gene: 4. Germline values: CDR1 SGHNT, CDR2 YYREEE (reference sequence). The CDR3 runs 15 residues. The DNA for the CDR3 is TGTGCCAGCAGCACGACAGGGGTTAACACCGGGGAGCTGTTTTTT. Its protein is CASSTTGVNTGELFF.

Only a few counts were recorded for this clone. The chain couples TRBV6-1 to TRBJ2-1; a weak D match, TRBD1 (5 bases). The germline V and J ends were trimmed by 3 bases and 5 bases, with 8 bases remaining between them. CDR1 is MNHNS, CDR2 SASEGT, per germline. This CDR3 has 13 residues. The CDR3 protein is CASSETQDNEQFF. The CDR3 bases are TGTGCCAGCAGTGAGACACAGGACAATGAGCAGTTCTTC.

The chain couples TRBV9 to TRBJ2-7; TRBD1 aligns across 8 bases. Trimming cost V 0 bases and J 2 bases; bases outside gene matches: 4. The length of the CDR3 is 15 residues. Per germline, CDR1 SGDLS and CDR2 YYNGEE. The CDR3 sequence is CASSVADRGAYEQYF. CDR3 DNA sequence: TGTGCCAGCAGCGTAGCTGACAGGGGTGCCTACGAGCAGTACTTC.

The J gene is TRBJ1-2, the V gene TRBV5-4, with D maybe TRBD1 (5 bases). Between the trimmed V and J ends, which lost 4 bases and 0 bases, there was a span of 16 bases. The V gene's germline CDR1 is SGHNT and CDR2 YYREEE (reference sequence). The CDR3 extends over 16 amino acids. This CDR3 is CASSPGGHLTNYGYTF. The CDR3 nucleotides read TGTGCCAGCAGCCCTGGTGGACACCTAACTAACTATGGCTACACCTTC.

V usage is TRBV30 and J usage is TRBJ1-5; unclear D gene. CDR3 size: 12 residues. Germline V gene lookup returns CDR1 GTSNPN and CDR2 SVGIG (reference sequence). V lost 8 bases and J lost 4, with 12 bases in between. As DNA, the CDR3 is TGTGCCGGAAACAGCGGTAATCAGCCCCAGCATTTT. Its translation is CAGNSGNQPQHF.

V gene TRBV6-1 combines with J gene TRBJ2-4; 8 bases agree with TRBD1. The CDR3 length is 13 residues. V shed 8 bases, J shed 7 bases, and the junction held 7 bases outside the gene matches. The germline gives CDR1 MNHNS, CDR2 SASEGT. CDR3 loop: CASEPGGGNIQYF. CDR3 DNA: TGTGCCAGCGAGCCAGGGGGCGGGAACATTCAGTACTTC.

This chain joins TRBV7-9 and TRBJ1-4; 9 nucleotides line up with TRBD1. Germline trimming cut 5 bases from V and 7 bases from J; bases unmatched to any gene: 8. The germline gives CDR1 SEHNR, CDR2 FQNEAQ (reference sequence). The length of the CDR3 is 15 residues. In nucleotides, the CDR3 is TGTGCCAGCAGCCCTCGGACAGGGGAAGGTGAAAAACTGTTTTTT. This encodes CASSPRTGEGEKLFF.

The chain joins TRBV27 to TRBJ1-5; 7 bases are a match to TRBD1. The CDR3 length is 14 residues. J was trimmed by 11 bases and V by 3 bases; bases with no gene match: 10. In germline, CDR1 is MNHEY, CDR2 SMNVEV (reference sequence). In nucleotides, the CDR3 is TGTGCCAGCAGTTTTACAGGGGCCTTAAATGCCCAGCATTTT. Translated: CASSFTGALNAQHF.

The chain joins TRBV7-3 to TRBJ2-5; D unclear. Germline-derived CDR1 and CDR2 are SGHTA and FQGTGA. Trimming cost V 1 base and J 4 bases, with 13 bases left between them. The CDR3 contains 15 residues. CDR3 residues: CASSLRPGGRETQYF. The CDR3 DNA follows: TGTGCCAGCAGCTTAAGGCCAGGTGGCCGAGAGACCCAGTACTTC.

The rearrangement links TRBV27 to TRBJ2-5; the D gene is possibly TRBD1 (6 bases). CDR3 size: 13 residues. CDR1 is MNHEY, CDR2 SMNVEV, per germline (reference sequence). Trimming took off 6 bases at V and 4 bases at J, with 12 bases between the two ends. CDR3 DNA: TGTGCCAGCAGAGTCAGGGGTGGAGAGACCCAGTACTTC. It is translated as CASRVRGGETQYF.